This paragraph reports one T cell receptor beta chain. Its matching antigen is unknown. Amplification by 5'RACE using constant-segment primers produced TCR alpha and TCR beta cDNA libraries that carried sample barcodes and UMIs. TCRdb analysed the 5' RACE reads with MiXCR anew, one entry per CDR3 protein. The sample has about 390,000 distinct CDR3 sequences, about 15% seen once. Deletions cut 6 bases from V and 1 base from J, with 12 bases between. CDR3 length: 14 residues. Germline-derived CDR1 and CDR2 are MNHEY and SVGEGT. The sample is drawn from a study of T-cell memory formation after mild COVID-19. The study, taken as a whole, reports: That cross-reactive memory joined was suggested by some responding clones appearing in pre-infection memory. Second-wave clones that peaked on day 37 lacked confirmed SARS-CoV-2 specificity.

This TCR was recovered from a young man who had mild COVID-19 (a few samples of this study predate the infection). Cell type and time point are not known. The chain couples TRBV6-2 or TRBV6-3 to TRBJ1-1; possibly TRBD1 for D (6 bases). The specimen sequenced was PBMCs or a T cell subset sorted from them (not recorded which). CDR3 sequence (DNA): TGTGCCAGCAGCGATGGACAGTCGAACACTGAAGCTTTCTTT. Its protein product is CASSDGQSNTEAFF.